The sequence of this T cell receptor beta chain was determined in a study of immune evolution from preneoplasia to lung adenocarcinoma (dated by TCRdb to about 2021). Study-level background: HLA loss of heterozygosity was found in 7% of AIS, about 16% of MIA and 33% of ADC lesions, and in no AAH lesions. Immune contexture across lung adenocarcinoma precursors and invasive adenocarcinoma was profiled using immune gene expression, TCR sequencing and multiplex immunofluorescence. Resected precursor lesions (AAH, AIS, MIA) and invasive adenocarcinomas were compared against paired morphologically normal lung tissue. The sample size was set by how many specimens were available, not by a prior power calculation. The immune data were combined with whole exome sequencing and methylation data from the same cohort of nodules. The overall cohort was made up of around 50 patients with pulmonary nodules who had surgical resection. A total of some 51 patients contributed TCR sequencing data. According to the study, about a hundred samples went through TCR sequencing. POLYSOLVER was used to infer class I HLA alleles from exome data, and LOHHLA was used to detect allele-specific HLA loss. What the research found in general, with its limitations: KRAS-mutant nodules showed the highest T cell clonality compared with EGFR-mutant or double wild-type lesions. The findings reflected association rather than direct causation, and larger cohorts with long-term follow-up and longitudinal biopsies were considered necessary. The highest clonality was observed in normal lung, whereas higher T cell density and diversity but lower clonality appeared to be present in later-stage lesions. Because all patients came from Japan and China, whether the findings apply to Western populations was uncertain. Top T cell clone frequencies were highest in normal lung and appeared to decrease progressively from AAH through AIS, MIA and invasive adenocarcinoma.

The patients had resection in Japan or China between 2014 and 2017. The histologic diagnosis of each case was independently confirmed on H&E slides by two lung cancer pathologists. To enrich premalignant or tumor cells for nucleic acid extraction, macro-dissection was performed after pathologic assessment. FFPE tissue was used for DNA isolation with the AllPrep DNA/RNA FFPE Kit. Using the immunoSEQ hsTCRbeta Kit, TCR beta CDR3 regions were sequenced from DNA. The study's own analysis went as follows. TCR sequencing data were analysed with the ImmunoSEQ Analyzer. T cell clonality was defined as 1 minus Pielou's evenness, as computed on productive rearrangements. To measure T cell diversity, the inverse Simpson index was applied to productive templates. T cell density was defined as TCR beta template counts normalized to usable DNA, with usable DNA estimated by amplifying and sequencing housekeeping genes. Two-sided Kruskal-Wallis tests were used to compare TCR metrics across histologic stages. TCRdb mirrors the immuneACCESS table, restricted to in-frame sequences. Some clones are absent from its copies; in checked studies, under half trace to an unresolved V gene, and the reason for the others is unknown. V and J calls plus clone size are reproduced from that table; the DNA served to infer D and trimming. Recorded for this sample are about 11,000 clones; under 90% of them occurred a single time. The top ten clones comprise 1.7% of the sample.

Of note for this clone: No cognate antigen has been identified for it. No base-level quality is on record; no much larger clone is a single base apart.

Trimming costs V 1 base and J 5 bases, and their ends lie 18 bases apart. Via the germline V gene, CDR1 is MGHRA and CDR2 YSYEKL. The CDR3, from cysteine to phenylalanine, totals 16 residues. CDR3 DNA is the only sequence kept; it has 48 bases, read in frame from the first base. This receptor was identified in a person aged 65-85 years with lung adenocarcinoma. Recombination connected TRBV4-1 to TRBJ2-7; no confident D gene assignment can be made. The sample taken for sequencing was FFPE minimally invasive lung adenocarcinoma tissue. This specimen's cell subset or site label, interpreted: micro-invasive lung adenocarcinoma (MIA). The DNA is as follows: TGCGCCAGCAGCCAAGGTCCCGTTCTCTCGCTGGACGAGCAGTACTTC. This yields the protein CASSQGPVLSLDEQYF.